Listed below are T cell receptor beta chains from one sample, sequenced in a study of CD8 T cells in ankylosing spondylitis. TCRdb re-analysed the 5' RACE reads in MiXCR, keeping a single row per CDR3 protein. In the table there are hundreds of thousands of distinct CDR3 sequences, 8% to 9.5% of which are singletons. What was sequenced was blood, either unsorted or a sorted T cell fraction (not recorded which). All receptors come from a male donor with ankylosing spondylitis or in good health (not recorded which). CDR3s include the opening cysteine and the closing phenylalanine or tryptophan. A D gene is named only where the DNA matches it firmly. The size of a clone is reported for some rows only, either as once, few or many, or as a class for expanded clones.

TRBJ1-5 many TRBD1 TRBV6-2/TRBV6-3 CASSPTTGSGNQPQHF TGTGCCAGCAGTCCAACGACAGGGTCCGGCAATCAGCCCCAGCATTTT
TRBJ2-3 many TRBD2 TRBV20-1 CSAGGRTDTQYF TGCAGTGCTGGCGGGAGAACAGATACGCAGTATTTT
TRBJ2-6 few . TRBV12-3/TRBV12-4 CASSLVEFSGANVLTF TGTGCCAGCAGTTTAGTGGAGTTCTCTGGGGCCAACGTCCTGACTTTC
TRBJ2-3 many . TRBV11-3 CASHSGESSTDTQYF TGTGCCAGTCACAGCGGTGAATCTAGCACAGATACGCAGTATTTT
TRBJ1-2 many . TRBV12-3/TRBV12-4 CASSSGLGQNYGYTF TGTGCCAGCAGCTCCGGACTCGGACAGAACTATGGCTACACCTTC
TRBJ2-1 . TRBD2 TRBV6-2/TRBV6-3 CASSQISGGPGEQFF TGTGCCAGCAGCCAAATATCGGGGGGGCCGGGTGAGCAGTTCTTC
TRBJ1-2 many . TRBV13 CASSLGTGRSNYGYTF TGTGCCAGCAGCTTAGGGACTGGGAGAAGTAACTATGGCTACACCTTC
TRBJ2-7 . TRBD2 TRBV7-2 CASSPFAGGAYEQYF TGTGCCAGCAGCCCCTTTGCGGGGGGGGCCTACGAGCAGTACTTC
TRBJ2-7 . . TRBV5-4 CATGRTASYEQYF TGTGCCACCGGCAGGACTGCCTCCTACGAGCAGTACTTC
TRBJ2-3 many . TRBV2 CASSDLLGGSTDTQYF TGTGCCAGCAGTGATCTACTCGGGGGAAGTACAGATACGCAGTATTTT
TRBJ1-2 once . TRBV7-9 CASSGTGSMGYGYTF TGTGCCAGCAGCGGAACAGGGTCCATGGGGTATGGCTACACCTTC
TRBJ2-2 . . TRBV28 CASSSLRDMAGELFF TGTGCCAGCAGTAGCCTTAGAGATATGGCCGGGGAGCTGTTTTTT
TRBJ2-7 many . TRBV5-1 CASSLDSHYEQYF TGCGCCAGCAGCTTGGACAGCCACTACGAGCAGTACTTC
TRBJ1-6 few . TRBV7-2 CASSNRRQGAPLHF TGTGCCAGCAGCAACCGACGGCAAGGAGCACCCCTCCACTTT
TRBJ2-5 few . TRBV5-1 CASMSGSGKETQYF TGCGCCAGCATGAGTGGGTCCGGAAAAGAGACCCAGTACTTC
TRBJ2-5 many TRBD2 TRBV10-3 CAISRLATLQETQYF TGTGCCATCAGCAGACTAGCGACCCTCCAAGAGACCCAGTACTTC
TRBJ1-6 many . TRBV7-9 CASSFRQAGNSPLHF TGTGCCAGCAGCTTTCGACAGGCTGGTAATTCACCCCTCCACTTT
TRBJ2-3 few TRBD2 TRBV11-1 CASSQEGLAIRVASDTQYF TGTGCCAGCAGCCAAGAGGGACTAGCTATAAGGGTGGCTTCGGATACGCAGTATTTT
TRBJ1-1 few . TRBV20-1 CSASPGRRNTEAFF TGCAGTGCTAGCCCGGGACGGAGGAACACTGAAGCTTTCTTT
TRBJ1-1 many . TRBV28 CASSFDWNTEAFF TGTGCCAGCAGTTTCGATTGGAACACTGAAGCTTTCTTT
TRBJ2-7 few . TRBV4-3 CASSQGPGTAYEQYF TGCGCCAGCAGCCAAGGACCAGGGACCGCCTACGAGCAGTACTTC
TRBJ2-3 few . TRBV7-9 CASSGPGRDLRDTQYF TGTGCCAGCAGCGGGCCGGGACGGGACCTCCGGGATACGCAGTATTTT
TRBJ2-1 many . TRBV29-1 CSHRRNNEQFF TGCAGCCACAGAAGAAACAATGAGCAGTTCTTC
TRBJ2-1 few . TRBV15 CATSRDTLGRGAYNEQFF TGTGCCACCAGCAGAGATACTCTGGGGCGGGGCGCCTACAATGAGCAGTTCTTC
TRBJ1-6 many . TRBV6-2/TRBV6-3 CASSYELRSPLHF TGTGCCAGCAGTTACGAACTCCGCTCACCCCTCCACTTT
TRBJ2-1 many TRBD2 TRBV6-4 CASSGLADHSYNEQFF TGTGCCAGCAGTGGACTAGCGGATCATTCGTACAATGAGCAGTTCTTC
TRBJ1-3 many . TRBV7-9 CASSNSGLARNTIYF TGTGCCAGCAGCAACTCCGGCCTCGCTCGGAACACCATATATTTT
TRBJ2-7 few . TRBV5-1 CASSPQRAFSYEQYF TGCGCCAGCAGCCCTCAAAGGGCCTTCTCCTACGAGCAGTACTTC
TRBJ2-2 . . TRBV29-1 CSVEETRQSGELFF TGCAGCGTTGAAGAGACGCGACAGAGCGGGGAGCTGTTTTTT
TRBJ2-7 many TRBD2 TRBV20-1 CSGEGEGYEQYF TGCAGTGGTGAAGGGGAGGGCTACGAGCAGTACTTC
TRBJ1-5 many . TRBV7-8 CASSLLGARNQPQHF TGTGCCAGCAGCCTTCTGGGGGCCCGCAATCAGCCCCAGCATTTT
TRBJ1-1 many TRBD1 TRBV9 CASSQSGTGQWTEAFF TGTGCCAGCAGCCAAAGTGGGACAGGGCAATGGACTGAAGCTTTCTTT
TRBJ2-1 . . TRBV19 CASNNRADNEQFF TGTGCCAGTAATAACCGGGCGGACAATGAGCAGTTCTTC
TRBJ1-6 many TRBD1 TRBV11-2 CASSPGGGLSRSPYNSPLHF TGTGCCAGCAGCCCAGGGGGGGGGCTCTCCAGAAGCCCCTATAATTCACCCCTCCACTTT
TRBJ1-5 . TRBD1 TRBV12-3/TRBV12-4 CASRRTGNQPQHF TGTGCCAGCAGGAGGACAGGGAATCAGCCCCAGCATTTT
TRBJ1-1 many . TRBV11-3 CASSLGAGGGTEAFF TGTGCCAGCAGCTTAGGGGCCGGTGGGGGGACTGAAGCTTTCTTT
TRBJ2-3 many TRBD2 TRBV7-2 CASSPGGDTQYF TGTGCCAGCAGCCCGGGAGGGGATACGCAGTATTTT